One sample yielded the 29 T cell receptor beta chains listed below, sequenced in a study of blood T cell repertoires in COVID-19 (dated by TCRdb to about 2020). Receptor libraries were prepared by the immunoSEQ multiplex PCR assay. What TCRdb holds here is the immuneACCESS table cut down to in-frame rearrangements. Part of the clones is not present; checked against another copy, under half of the missing clones reflect an unresolved V gene, and the others are unexplained. Counted in this sample were some 180,000 clones; 80% to 90% of them appeared once. 12% of the sample belongs to the ten largest clones. Sequenced: peripheral blood. These receptors all come from a woman aged 80 or over with COVID-19, enrolled during active disease.

CDR3: CASSFPRGGFGGELFF. DNA of the CDR3: TGTGCCAGCAGTTTTCCGAGAGGGGGCTTCGGCGGGGAGCTGTTTTTT. The chain carries TRBV6-6 and TRBJ2-2, with 7 bases identical to TRBD1. This CDR3 comprises 16 residues. Germline CDR1 reads MNHNY; CDR2 reads SVGAGI (reference sequence). J gave up 7 bases and V 4 bases, and 12 bases lay outside the gene matches.

V gene TRBV27 combines with J gene TRBJ1-1; D ambiguous. CDR3 size: 13 residues. V gave up 2 bases and J gave up 4 bases, with 8 bases separating them. Germline V lookup: CDR1 MNHEY, CDR2 SMNVEV (reference sequence). CDR3 amino acids: CASSLARSTEAFF. CDR3 nucleotide sequence: TGTGCCAGCAGTTTAGCCCGCAGCACTGAAGCTTTCTTT.

The V call is TRBV2, the J call TRBJ2-7; D is unresolved. This CDR3 spans 13 amino acids. V lost 2 bases to trimming and J lost 2 bases, with 7 bases between them. Germline V gene lookup returns CDR1 SNHLY and CDR2 FYNNEI. CDR3 region: CASSEWYTYEQYF. The CDR3 region has the DNA TGTGCCAGCAGTGAATGGTACACCTACGAGCAGTACTTC.

This rearrangement joins TRBV7-2 to TRBJ2-3, with 9 nucleotides matching TRBD1. CDR3 length equals 15 residues. Trimming at V came to 1 base and at J to 2 bases, leaving 1 base not matched to a gene. CDR1 and CDR2 (germline): SGHTA, FQGNSA. The CDR3 region has the DNA TGTGCCAGCAGCTTAGACAGGGGGCTCACAGATACGCAGTATTTT. It specifies CASSLDRGLTDTQYF. Full variable domain (rest looked up from reference TRBV7-2 and TRBJ2-3): GAGVSQSPSNKVTEKGKDVELRCDPISGHTALYWYRQSLGQGLEFLIYFQGNSAPDKSGLPSDRFSAERTGGSVSTLTIQRTQQEDSAVYLCASSLDRGLTDTQYFGPGTRLTVL.

Note on this clone: Germline and junction disagree at one end, which may indicate a read error. J is TRBJ2-5 and V is TRBV6-6; D perhaps matches TRBD2 (6 bases). The CDR3 consists of 12 residues. Germline V gives CDR1 MNHNY, CDR2 SVGAGI (reference sequence). The chain's CDR3 is CASSREKRDPDF. In nucleotides, the CDR3 is TGTGCCAGCAGTCGGGAGAAGAGAGACCCCGACTTC.

The chain uses TRBV7-9 and TRBJ2-3; 13 nucleotides line up with TRBD2. Germline-derived CDR1 and CDR2 are SEHNR and FQNEAQ (reference sequence). This CDR3 contains 16 residues. V was clipped by 5 bases and J by 5 bases; unmatched bases: 7. The CDR3 coding sequence is TGTGCCAGCAGCAAAACTAGCGGGAGGGCACGAGATACGCAGTATTTT. Amino acid sequence: CASSKTSGRARDTQYF.

The chain uses TRBV3-1 (or the pseudogene TRBV3-2) and TRBJ2-7; 7 bases match TRBD2. There are 13 residues in the CDR3. From germline, CDR1 is LGHDT and CDR2 YNNKEL (reference sequence). J gave up 1 base and V 6 bases, and 3 bases lay outside the gene matches. CDR3 sequence: CASRAGLSYEQYF. CDR3 nucleotide sequence: TGTGCCAGCAGAGCGGGACTATCCTACGAGCAGTACTTC.

This chain connects TRBV6-2 or TRBV6-3 to TRBJ1-5; 7 bases agree with TRBD1. J was trimmed by 0 bases and V by 2 bases; bases with no gene match: 13. Germline values: CDR1 MNHEY, CDR2 SVGEGT. This CDR3 has 19 amino acids. CDR3 DNA sequence: TGTGCCAGCAGTTACGCGAACTACAGGGGCGGGCATAGCAATCAGCCCCAGCATTTT. It translates to CASSYANYRGGHSNQPQHF.

The chain combines TRBV7-2 with TRBJ2-7, with a possible D match to TRBD2 (5 bases). Trimming took 2 bases from V and 2 from J, leaving 10 bases between them. Per germline, CDR1 SGHTA and CDR2 FQGNSA. The CDR3 length is 14 residues. The CDR3 DNA sequence: TGTGCCAGCAGCTTACCCGGGGTCCCCTACGAGCAGTACTTC. This sequence encodes CASSLPGVPYEQYF.

This chain links TRBV15 with TRBJ2-2; 9 bases line up with TRBD1. Trimming removed 3 bases from V and 0 bases from J; junction bases left unmatched: 2. Germline V gene sequence: CDR1 LNHNV, CDR2 YYDKDF (reference sequence). This CDR3 has 16 amino acids. This CDR3 is CATSRRTGANTGELFF. CDR3 bases: TGTGCCACCAGCAGGAGGACAGGGGCGAACACCGGGGAGCTGTTTTTT.

The chain combines TRBV2 with TRBJ2-6, with 9 positions matching TRBD1. Trimming removed 2 bases from V and 0 bases from J; junction bases left unmatched: 8. Germline loops: CDR1 SNHLY, CDR2 FYNNEI. The CDR3 consists of 19 residues. The CDR3 sequence is CASSENPGTGLSGANVLTF. In DNA, the CDR3 is TGTGCCAGCAGTGAAAATCCCGGGACAGGGCTCTCTGGGGCCAACGTCCTGACTTTC.

The rearrangement uses TRBV11-2 and TRBJ1-4; TRBD1 might be the D (5 bases). Germline CDR1 and CDR2: SGHAT and FQNNGV. V was cut by 1 base and J by 9 bases, with 12 bases left in between. The CDR3 runs to 14 residues. The CDR3 sequence is CASSLAPGTKKLFF. Written as DNA, the CDR3 is TGTGCCAGCAGCTTAGCACCGGGGACTAAAAAACTGTTTTTT.

J is TRBJ1-5 and V is TRBV16, with D possibly matching TRBD1 (5 bases). The length of the CDR3 is 15 residues. V was cut by 2 bases and J by 5 bases, with 13 bases left in between. In germline, CDR1 is KGHSY, CDR2 FQNENV. The chain's CDR3 is CASSQGGQGDQPQHF. The CDR3 region has the DNA TGTGCCAGCAGCCAAGGAGGGCAGGGTGATCAGCCCCAGCATTTT.

The chain links TRBV4-1 to TRBJ1-4, with D unclear. Germline CDR1 reads MGHRA; CDR2 reads YSYEKL. The CDR3 covers 14 residues. The ends were cut back, 7 bases at V and 7 bases at J, with 16 bases in the middle. CDR3 residues: CASTSKITGEKLFF. The CDR3 DNA follows: TGCGCCAGCACCTCAAAGATAACTGGTGAAAAACTGTTTTTT.

This chain joins TRBV10-3 and TRBJ2-7, with 12 nucleotides matching TRBD1. Germline CDR1 is ENHRY and CDR2 is SYGVKD. There are 13 residues in the CDR3. V was pared by 11 bases and J by 4 bases, with 6 bases of the junction left unmatched. CDR3 nucleotides: TGTGCCCTAGGGACAGGGGGCTTATACGAGCAGTACTTC. Its protein is CALGTGGLYEQYF.

V usage is TRBV4-3 and J usage is TRBJ1-5, with D tentatively TRBD1 (5 bases). Germline loops: CDR1 LGHNA, CDR2 YSLEER. The V and J ends lost 0 bases and 5 bases respectively, with 17 bases between them. This CDR3 contains 17 residues. Written as DNA, the CDR3 is TGCGCCAGCAGCCAAGACCAGGGATTAAGTCCCTATCAGCCCCAGCATTTT. It is translated as CASSQDQGLSPYQPQHF.

The chain couples TRBV19 to TRBJ1-2, with D unresolved. CDR3 size: 13 residues. Germline V gives CDR1 LNHDA, CDR2 SQIVND (reference sequence). Trimming pared 1 base from V and 7 bases from J, leaving 10 bases between. CDR3 sequence reads: CASSIVFGVGYTF. In DNA form, the CDR3 reads TGTGCCAGTAGTATAGTCTTCGGGGTTGGCTACACCTTC. Full variable domain (outside the CDR3, taken from reference TRBV19 and TRBJ1-2): DGGITQSPKYLFRKEGQNVTLSCEQNLNHDAMYWYRQDPGQGLRLIYYSQIVNDFQKGDIAEGYSVSREKKESFPLTVTSAQKNPTAFYLCASSIVFGVGYTFGSGTRLTVV.

The rearrangement uses TRBV19 and TRBJ1-1; D might be TRBD1 (5 bases). Trimming took off 6 bases at V and 5 bases at J, with 13 bases between the two ends. This CDR3 spans 13 amino acids. CDR1 is LNHDA and CDR2 is SQIVND in the germline V gene (reference sequence). CDR3 sequence: CASSSTGETEAFF. The CDR3, as DNA: TGTGCCAGTAGCTCTACGGGGGAGACTGAAGCTTTCTTT.

This clone occurred a few times. The rearrangement links TRBV19 to TRBJ1-5, with 8 bases matching TRBD1. With 4 bases clipped from V and 6 bases from J, the junction kept 5 bases outside the gene matches. There are 14 residues in the CDR3. CDR1 LNHDA and CDR2 SQIVND come from the germline V gene (reference sequence). The CDR3 nucleotides are TGTGCCAGTAGTACTACAGGGGGAGGTCAGCCCCAGCATTTT. The encoded protein is CASSTTGGGQPQHF.

V is TRBV5-1 and J is TRBJ2-7; the match to TRBD1 covers 10 bases. Per germline, CDR1 SGHRS and CDR2 YFSETQ. This CDR3 has 15 residues. The V segment lost 2 bases and the J segment 4 bases; nucleotides outside the gene matches: 6. The DNA for the CDR3 is TGCGCCAGCAGCTTCGCCGGGACAGGGGAATACGAGCAGTACTTC. Translating it yields CASSFAGTGEYEQYF.

This chain links TRBV7-2 with TRBJ2-7, with 9 bases lining up with TRBD1. J lost 3 bases, V lost 3 bases, and 3 bases had no gene match. Germline CDR1 SGHTA, CDR2 FQGNSA. CDR3 length equals 14 residues. The CDR3 reads CASSFGTGNYEQYF. CDR3 DNA sequence: TGTGCCAGCAGCTTCGGGACAGGGAACTACGAGCAGTACTTC.

This clone was found a few times. The V gene is TRBV4-1, the J gene TRBJ2-3, with D perhaps matching TRBD1 (5 bases). The ends were cut back, 4 bases at V and 0 bases at J, with 8 bases in the middle. The CDR3 covers 14 residues. Germline CDR1 and CDR2: MGHRA and YSYEKL. The CDR3 coding sequence is TGCGCCAGCAGCCCGACAGCGAGCACAGATACGCAGTATTTT. The encoded protein is CASSPTASTDTQYF.

The chain has TRBV10-3 and TRBJ1-3; D is uncertain. The ends were cut back, 3 bases at V and 1 base at J, with 7 bases in the middle. This CDR3 comprises 14 residues. CDR1 is ENHRY and CDR2 is SYGVKD in the germline V gene. The CDR3 DNA sequence: TGTGCCATCAGTGAAAGCGGATCTGGAAACACCATATATTTT. It translates to CAISESGSGNTIYF.

This clone has only a few counts. This chain joins TRBV9 and TRBJ2-3; tentative D call: TRBD2 (6 bases). Germline values: CDR1 SGDLS, CDR2 YYNGEE. The CDR3 is 15 residues long. V dropped 4 bases and J dropped 0 bases, with 12 bases sitting between them. The CDR3 protein is CASSYSGLSTDTQYF. The CDR3 DNA reads as TGTGCCAGCAGCTACTCGGGACTTAGCACAGATACGCAGTATTTT.

DNA of the CDR3: TGTGCCACCAGCAGAGTGAGGTTGTCCGGGGGCACTGAAGCTTTCTTT. Protein product: CATSRVRLSGGTEAFF. The rearrangement links TRBV15 to TRBJ1-1; D perhaps matches TRBD1 (5 bases). This CDR3 has 16 residues. Germline loops: CDR1 LNHNV, CDR2 YYDKDF (reference sequence). V lost 1 base and J 4 bases, leaving 16 bases between the germline ends.

This chain connects TRBV7-9 to TRBJ2-1, with D perhaps matching TRBD2 (5 bases). The germline CDR1 and CDR2 sequences are SEHNR and FQNEAQ (reference sequence). The ends were cut back, 5 bases at V and 9 bases at J, with 14 bases in the middle. The CDR3 contains 13 residues. The CDR3, as DNA: TGTGCCAGCAGCCGTGGGGATCGGGGTGAGCAGTTCTTC. It yields the protein CASSRGDRGEQFF.

CDR3 residues: CASSQIDRARPFNYGYTF. The CDR3, as DNA: TGTGCCAGCAGCCAGATCGACAGGGCTCGCCCTTTTAACTATGGCTACACCTTC. This chain joins TRBV3-1 (or the pseudogene TRBV3-2) and TRBJ1-2; 7 bases align to TRBD1. The trim removed 3 bases at V and 1 base at J, leaving 14 bases unmatched. Germline CDR1 is LGHDT and CDR2 is YNNKEL (reference sequence). This CDR3 is 18 amino acids long.

The rearrangement links TRBV7-2 to TRBJ2-7; 12 bases are a match to TRBD2. CDR1 and CDR2 (germline): SGHTA, FQGNSA. The V and J ends lost 5 bases and 2 bases, in that order; junction bases with no gene match: 4. The CDR3 length is 15 residues. The CDR3 loop reads CASSARTSGTYEQYF. The CDR3 DNA is TGTGCCAGCAGCGCCAGGACTAGCGGGACCTACGAGCAGTACTTC.

This clone occurred once. The rearrangement links TRBV19 to TRBJ1-2; D might be TRBD1 (6 bases). The CDR3 is made up of 13 amino acids. Germline V gene sequence: CDR1 LNHDA, CDR2 SQIVND (reference sequence). V gave up 5 bases and J gave up 6 bases, with 13 bases separating them. CDR3 in amino acids: CASSLRQADGYTF. CDR3 DNA: TGTGCCAGTAGTCTTAGACAGGCTGATGGCTACACCTTC.